These T cell receptor beta chains were read from a single sample in a study of T cell responses to AZD1222 COVID-19 vaccine. The repertoire was sequenced with immunoSEQ multiplex PCR; TCRdb's copy has only in-frame clones and lacks some. The table lists over 25,000 clones, roughly 90% of them singletons. The input for sequencing was peripheral blood, taken 28 days after the second AZD1222 dose. The receptors were gathered from an adult who received the AZD1222 COVID-19 vaccine. The CDR3 runs from the conserved cysteine through the conserved F or W. Each record gives: J gene, D gene, V gene, CDR3 protein, CDR3 DNA. The D gene is left open where the match is weak.

>TRBJ1-5|.|TRBV28
CASSFLPGTANQPQHF
TGTGCCAGCAGTTTCCTACCCGGGACGGCCAATCAGCCCCAGCATTTT
>TRBJ1-2|TRBD1|TRBV14
CASSGTGGNYGYTF
TGTGCCAGCAGTGGGACAGGGGGCAACTATGGCTACACCTTC
>TRBJ1-1|.|TRBV3-1/TRBV3-2
CASSQVRVPRGNTEAFF
TGTGCCAGCAGCCAAGTGCGTGTCCCCAGGGGGAACACTGAAGCTTTCTTT
>TRBJ2-2|.|TRBV11-1
CASSPSLAAGELFF
TGTGCCAGCAGCCCGTCTTTAGCGGCCGGGGAGCTGTTTTTT
>TRBJ1-2|.|TRBV6-5
CASSYFSGAGYGYTF
TGTGCCAGCAGTTACTTTTCGGGGGCCGGCTATGGCTACACCTTC
>TRBJ2-7|.|TRBV2
CASSDRDATYEQYF
TGTGCCAGCAGTGACCGGGACGCGACCTACGAGCAGTACTTC
>TRBJ1-4|TRBD1|TRBV30
CAWSGKQGGNEKLFF
TGTGCCTGGAGTGGAAAACAGGGGGGTAATGAAAAACTGTTTTTT
>TRBJ2-3|TRBD2|TRBV10-2
CASSEGSSGDTQYF
TGCGCCAGCAGTGAGGGGTCTAGCGGAGATACGCAGTATTTT
>TRBJ2-2|.|TRBV2
CASSRRGDTGELFF
TGTGCCAGCAGTCGCAGGGGGGACACCGGGGAGCTGTTTTTT
>TRBJ1-6|.|TRBV7-9
CASSSVQGPLHF
TGTGCCAGCAGCTCCGTACAGGGCCCCCTCCACTTT
>TRBJ2-7|TRBD2|TRBV6-5
CASRVLASHEQYF
TGTGCCAGCAGGGTACTAGCGTCTCACGAGCAGTACTTC
>TRBJ1-1|.|TRBV3-1/TRBV3-2
CASSLTFQGTEAFF
TGTGCCAGCAGCCTAACTTTTCAGGGGACTGAAGCTTTCTTT
>TRBJ1-1|.|TRBV7-2
CASSSSQSGTEAFF
TGTGCCAGCAGCTCTTCTCAGTCGGGCACTGAAGCTTTCTTT
>TRBJ1-1|.|TRBV5-1
CASSPVFRGNTEAFF
TGCGCCAGCAGCCCTGTATTTCGGGGGAACACTGAAGCTTTCTTT
>TRBJ2-3|.|TRBV27
CASSSWGGGETSTDTQYF
TGTGCCAGCAGCTCATGGGGCGGCGGGGAGACTAGCACAGATACGCAGTATTTT
>TRBJ2-1|TRBD2|TRBV6-2/TRBV6-3
CASSRLTSGSIGQFF
TGTGCCAGCAGCCGCCTGACTAGCGGGAGTATAGGGCAGTTCTTC